Sequencing of this T cell receptor (beta chain) was carried out in a study of T cell responses to AZD1222 COVID-19 vaccine. Looking at the study overall: Second-dose intervals of approximately 4 or approximately 12 weeks were pooled. Findings of the study overall: No repertoire was sampled before or during the peak T cell response, only after it. The sample set comprised mostly white British donors with more females, and clonal diversity was possibly underestimated. Vaccine-associated CD4 TCRs ranged over spike, dominating at 160-218 and 743-854.

Note on this clone: The antigen is undetermined.

Assay: immunoSEQ multiplex PCR; the TCRdb copy retains only in-frame clones and omits some. The data show about 56,000 clones, roughly 88% seen once. The TCR sequence derives from an adult in good health. Sequencing used peripheral blood, obtained on day 0 of AZD1222 vaccination.

In DNA, the CDR3 is TGTGCCTGGAGGAGCTTGGGTTATTCACCCCTCCACTTT. Translating it yields CAWRSLGYSPLHF. The chain joins TRBV30 to TRBJ1-6; D is unresolved. V was trimmed by 3 bases and J by 8 bases, leaving 11 bases between them. The length of the CDR3 is 13 residues. Germline lookup yields CDR1 GTSNPN and CDR2 SVGIG (reference sequence).